This T cell receptor (beta chain) derives from a study of cytomegalovirus exposure and HLA in healthy donors. General study results and limits: For TCR beta chains, V- and J-gene trimming was later linked to a missense DCLRE1C variant. A highly shared variant cluster was judged a likely technical artifact. Prediction of most subjects' HLA-A and HLA-B alleles by TCR beta sequences was reportedly accurate. Reports credit the classifier with highly specific, highly sensitive diagnosis of cytomegalovirus status.

Vbeta (60) and Jbeta (13) primers were used in the PCR. Clones were read by immunoSEQ multiplex PCR, and TCRdb kept only the in-frame ones, dropping some. The data contain about 200,000 clones, roughly 70% of them seen just once; the ten biggest clones take up around 1.9%. A word on this clone: Its antigen is not known.

The sequenced sample consisted of PBMCs. This receptor was identified in a woman aged 25-40 years in good health and CMV-seronegative.

For the CDR3, the DNA is TGTGCCAGCAGCCCGGTGGTATACACTGAAGCTTTCTTT. It yields the protein CASSPVVYTEAFF. The V call is TRBV11-2, the J call TRBJ1-1; D is uncertain. CDR1 SGHAT and CDR2 FQNNGV come from the germline V gene. CDR3 length: 13 residues. V was cut by 5 bases and J by 3 bases, with 10 bases left in between.